The 28 T cell receptor beta chains listed next were all sequenced from one sample in a study of beta chain features in type 1 diabetes. Findings of the study overall: Moderate yet significant TCRB CDR3 shortening was seen in Type 1 diabetes patients in all four CD4+ subsets.

Expressed TCRB transcripts were sequenced after all isolated RNA was converted to cDNA. Sequencing was performed with immunoSEQ multiplex PCR; in TCRdb, only in-frame clones are kept and a portion is missing. The data show 130,000 to 150,000 clones, 10% to 15% seen once. No cognate antigen is known for these TCRs. Material for sequencing was central memory CD4+ T cells from blood. The receptors originated from a young man with type 1 diabetes.

This clone was recorded a few times. The genes are TRBV30 and TRBJ2-7, with D tentatively TRBD1 (5 bases). Germline V lookup: CDR1 GTSNPN, CDR2 SVGIG (reference sequence). CDR3 length: 13 residues. Trimming took off 3 bases at V and 4 bases at J, with 13 bases between the two ends. The CDR3 region is CAWRAQGRYEQYF. CDR3 DNA: TGTGCCTGGAGGGCCCAGGGTCGGTACGAGCAGTACTTC.

In its sample, this clone was seen a few times. V usage is TRBV29-1 and J usage is TRBJ1-4, with 9 bases matching TRBD1. CDR3 size: 14 residues. Germline lookup yields CDR1 SQVTM and CDR2 ANQGSEA. V was clipped by 4 bases and J by 7 bases; unmatched bases: 7. CDR3 DNA sequence: TGCAGCGTTGCGGGGACAGGGAGGAGTGAAAAACTGTTTTTT. It codes for CSVAGTGRSEKLFF.

This clone was detected a few times. The V call is TRBV2, the J call TRBJ2-7, with 10 bases aligning to TRBD1. With 4 bases clipped from V and 4 bases from J, the junction kept 4 bases outside the gene matches. This CDR3 region has 14 residues. In germline, CDR1 is SNHLY, CDR2 FYNNEI. The CDR3 nucleotides read TGTGCCAGCAGTGCGGACAGGGGGACGTACGAGCAGTACTTC. It specifies CASSADRGTYEQYF. Variable domain in full (rest from reference TRBV2 and TRBJ2-7): EPEVTQTPSHQVTQMGQEVILRCVPISNHLYFYWYRQILGQKVEFLVSFYNNEISEKSEIFDDQFSVERPDGSNFTLKIRSTKLEDSAMYFCASSADRGTYEQYFGPGTRLTVT.

The gene calls are TRBV29-1 and TRBJ2-7; D uncertain. The germline V gene encodes CDR1 SQVTM and CDR2 ANQGSEA. Trimming took 5 bases from V and 5 from J, leaving 10 bases between them. The CDR3 runs to 11 residues. The CDR3 protein is CSVTVRNEQYF. DNA for the CDR3: TGCAGCGTTACCGTCAGGAACGAGCAGTACTTC.

The chain joins TRBV2 to TRBJ1-1; D remains ambiguous. Germline lookup yields CDR1 SNHLY and CDR2 FYNNEI. The V gene lost 7 bases and the J gene lost 1 base, with 19 bases spanning the gap. This CDR3 has 16 residues. CDR3 sequence: CASKGLGGSRNTEAFF. The CDR3, as DNA: TGTGCCAGCAAGGGATTAGGTGGCAGTAGGAACACTGAAGCTTTCTTT. Filled out from reference TRBV2 and TRBJ1-1, the complete variable domain reads EPEVTQTPSHQVTQMGQEVILRCVPISNHLYFYWYRQILGQKVEFLVSFYNNEISEKSEIFDDQFSVERPDGSNFTLKIRSTKLEDSAMYFCASKGLGGSRNTEAFFGQGTRLTVV.

The chain employs TRBV11-2 and TRBJ1-5; 7 positions match TRBD1. This CDR3 spans 12 amino acids. CDR1 and CDR2 from the germline V gene are SGHAT and FQNNGV. The junction had 6 bases not matched to a gene; V was cut back by 5 bases and J by 11 bases. Here the CDR3 DNA reads TGTGCCAGCAGCACGTCAACAGGGGCCCAGCATTTT. Translation: CASSTSTGAQHF.

The chain joins TRBV15 to TRBJ1-1; D may be TRBD1 (5 bases). V gave up 0 bases and J gave up 1 base, with 9 bases separating them. The CDR3 totals 15 residues. Germline V CDR1 and CDR2: LNHNV, YYDKDF (reference sequence). CDR3 amino acids: CATSRDLGPNTEAFF. In nucleotides, the CDR3 is TGTGCCACCAGCAGAGATCTGGGGCCGAACACTGAAGCTTTCTTT.

The rearrangement uses TRBV9 and TRBJ1-1; no firm D call. The CDR3 spans 16 residues. Germline CDR1 and CDR2: SGDLS and YYNGEE. V was pared by 4 bases and J by 1 base, with 17 bases between. CDR3: CASSPKTQARNTEAFF. As DNA, the CDR3 is TGTGCCAGCAGCCCAAAAACCCAGGCCCGGAACACTGAAGCTTTCTTT.

The chain couples TRBV18 to TRBJ2-6; D may be TRBD1 (5 bases). Trimming shortened V by 2 bases and J by 0 bases, and 14 bases separated the two germline ends. This CDR3 comprises 18 residues. Looked up from germline, CDR1 is KGHSH and CDR2 is LQKENI. This chain's CDR3 is CASSPARAPGSGANVLTF. CDR3 DNA sequence: TGTGCCAGCTCACCAGCCAGGGCCCCTGGCTCTGGGGCCAACGTCCTGACTTTC.

This clone was seen ten or more times. The rearrangement joins TRBV28 to TRBJ2-3, with D maybe TRBD2 (5 bases). This CDR3 is 13 amino acids long. The germline CDR1 and CDR2 sequences are MDHEN and SYDVKM. The V gene lost 7 bases and the J gene lost 2 bases, with 10 bases spanning the gap. Here the CDR3 reads CASKVGVTDTQYF. Here the CDR3 DNA reads TGTGCCAGCAAGGTCGGGGTCACAGATACGCAGTATTTT.

In its sample, this clone was seen a few times. The V call is TRBV7-8, the J call TRBJ1-6; a weak D match, TRBD1 (6 bases). Per the germline V gene, CDR1 is SGHVS and CDR2 is FQNEAQ. Trimming took off 4 bases at V and 4 bases at J, with 11 bases between the two ends. CDR3 length: 15 amino acids. CDR3 sequence (DNA): TGTGCCAGCAGCTCCGGGGGCGTATATAATTCACCCCTCCACTTT. Protein: CASSSGGVYNSPLHF.

This CDR3 reads CAAFWGGRDEKLFF. CDR3 coding DNA: TGTGCCGCCTTTTGGGGGGGCAGGGATGAAAAACTGTTTTTT. The chain recombines TRBV30 with TRBJ1-4, with D perhaps TRBD1 (6 bases). Germline CDR1 is GTSNPN and CDR2 is SVGIG (reference sequence). Trimming left V 8 bases short and J 6 bases short, with 19 bases between. The CDR3 consists of 14 residues. Drawing the rest from reference TRBV30 and TRBJ1-4, the complete variable domain is SQTIHQWPATLVQPVGSPLSLECTVEGTSNPNLYWYRQAAGRGLQLLFYSVGIGQISSEVPQNLSASRPQDRQFILSSKKLLLSDSGFYLCAAFWGGRDEKLFFGSGTQLSVL.

The chain links TRBV5-1 to TRBJ2-1, with 9 bases matching TRBD2. Trimming at V came to 4 bases and at J to 2 bases, leaving 7 bases not matched to a gene. This CDR3 contains 16 residues. The germline V gene encodes CDR1 SGHRS and CDR2 YFSETQ. The CDR3 DNA is TGCGCCAGCAGCCCTCTACAGCGGGGGGCCTACAATGAGCAGTTCTTC. Translated: CASSPLQRGAYNEQFF.

This clone has ten or more counts. V usage is TRBV30 and J usage is TRBJ2-6; TRBD2 might be the D (5 bases). Trimming removed 2 bases at V and 0 bases at J, with 11 bases between. The CDR3 consists of 16 residues. Germline V gene lookup returns CDR1 GTSNPN and CDR2 SVGIG (reference sequence). This chain's CDR3 is CAWSKGSSSGANVLTF. The DNA for the CDR3 is TGTGCCTGGAGTAAAGGGAGCAGCTCTGGGGCCAACGTCCTGACTTTC.

The table lists this clone with a few counts. The V gene is TRBV30, the J gene TRBJ2-7, with a possible D match to TRBD2 (5 bases). The CDR3 spans 12 residues. V was clipped by 3 bases and J by 3 bases, with 9 bases between them. Germline-derived CDR1 and CDR2 are GTSNPN and SVGIG (reference sequence). CDR3 loop: CAWSGLHYEQYF. The DNA for the CDR3 is TGTGCCTGGAGCGGACTTCACTACGAGCAGTACTTC.

This clone turned up a few times. The chain uses TRBV4-1 and TRBJ2-7; 8 nucleotides align to TRBD1. CDR1 and CDR2 from the germline V gene are MGHRA and YSYEKL. This CDR3 is 16 amino acids long. Germline trimming cut 4 bases from V and 3 bases from J; bases unmatched to any gene: 11. CDR3 sequence (DNA): TGCGCCAGCAGCCCGACGACCGGGACAGGAGTCTACGAGCAGTACTTC. This sequence encodes CASSPTTGTGVYEQYF.

This clone has a handful of counts. This chain links TRBV4-1 with TRBJ2-2; a possible D gene is TRBD2 (5 bases). Germline assignment: CDR1 MGHRA and CDR2 YSYEKL. This CDR3 contains 18 residues. Trimming left V 1 base short and J 0 bases short, with 15 bases between. The CDR3, as DNA: TGCGCCAGCAGCCAAGCCCCGCGAGGGAGAGCGAACACCGGGGAGCTGTTTTTT. This codes for CASSQAPRGRANTGELFF.

This clone was observed many times. J is TRBJ1-4 and V is TRBV4-1; D is unclear. The germline V gene has CDR1 MGHRA and CDR2 YSYEKL. V shed 7 bases and J shed 7 bases, with 19 bases lying between them. CDR3 length equals 15 residues. DNA of the CDR3: TGCGCCAGCACCCGGGAGGGCACCGTTGGTGAAAAACTGTTTTTT. Translation gives CASTREGTVGEKLFF.

This chain links TRBV15 with TRBJ1-5; a possible D gene is TRBD1 (6 bases). Germline CDR1 LNHNV, CDR2 YYDKDF (reference sequence). CDR3 size: 18 residues. Trimming left V 3 bases short and J 7 bases short, with 25 bases between. The CDR3 region has the DNA TGTGCCACCAGCAGCAGCACAGGGAGGGCTTCGTGGGTGCAGCCCCAGCATTTT. It yields the protein CATSSSTGRASWVQPQHF.

This clone has just a few counts. The CDR3 loop reads CAWSVDYGYTF. Written as DNA, the CDR3 is TGTGCCTGGAGTGTGGACTATGGCTACACCTTC. The chain combines TRBV30 with TRBJ1-2, with D uncertain. The length of the CDR3 is 11 residues. Deletions cut 0 bases from V and 3 bases from J, with 2 bases between. In germline, CDR1 is GTSNPN, CDR2 SVGIG (reference sequence).

The chain uses TRBV25-1 and TRBJ2-7; 11 bases are a match to TRBD1. The length of the CDR3 is 15 residues. V shed 5 bases and J 6 bases; nucleotides not matched to a gene: 9. Germline V gene sequence: CDR1 MGHDK, CDR2 SYGVNS. The CDR3 coding sequence is TGTGCCAGCAGTAGACCCGGGACAGGGGGTGGCGAGCAGTACTTC. It translates to CASSRPGTGGGEQYF.

This clone was seen a handful of times. The chain combines TRBV7-2 with TRBJ1-1; D is unclear. The CDR3 is 14 residues long. The germline V gene has CDR1 SGHTA and CDR2 FQGNSA. Deletions cut 5 bases from V and 2 bases from J, with 12 bases between. Written as DNA, the CDR3 is TGTGCCAGCAGCCCCGGGATCGCAAACACTGAAGCTTTCTTT. Amino acids: CASSPGIANTEAFF. Based on the CDR3 plus reference TRBV7-2 and TRBJ1-1, the full variable domain is GAGVSQSPSNKVTEKGKDVELRCDPISGHTALYWYRQSLGQGLEFLIYFQGNSAPDKSGLPSDRFSAERTGGSVSTLTIQRTQQEDSAVYLCASSPGIANTEAFFGQGTRLTVV.

In this sample, this clone turned up a few times. V is TRBV13 and J is TRBJ2-1; 7 nucleotides line up with TRBD1. The CDR3 consists of 15 residues. J lost 2 bases, V lost 5 bases, and 6 bases had no gene match. Germline CDR1 PRHDT, CDR2 FYEKMQ (reference sequence). DNA for the CDR3: TGTGCCAGCAGCCTCGCCCAGGGGGCCTACAATGAGCAGTTCTTC. Its translation: CASSLAQGAYNEQFF.

For this clone: A junction end diverges from the germline sequence, so it may reflect a read error. The V gene is TRBV18, the J gene TRBJ2-4, with D hard to call. Germline V CDR1 and CDR2: KGHSH, LQKENI. The CDR3 has 11 residues. The CDR3 loop is CASSPKDDWDF. In DNA form, the CDR3 reads TGTGCCAGCTCACCCAAGGACGATTGGGACTTC.

This clone has just a few counts. The V call is TRBV18, the J call TRBJ1-1; TRBD1 aligns across 7 bases. The V gene's germline CDR1 is KGHSH and CDR2 LQKENI. This CDR3 has 20 amino acids. J was trimmed by 0 bases and V by 0 bases; bases with no gene match: 16. The CDR3 bases are TGTGCCAGCTCACCACCAAATTCCAGGGGGAATGCTCACATGAACACTGAAGCTTTCTTT. Translating it yields CASSPPNSRGNAHMNTEAFF. The whole variable domain, filled in from reference TRBV18 and TRBJ1-1, reads NAGVMQNPRHLVRRRGQEARLRCSPMKGHSHVYWYRQLPEEGLKFMVYLQKENIIDESGMPKERFSAEFPKEGPSILRIQQVVRGDSAAYFCASSPPNSRGNAHMNTEAFFGQGTRLTVV.

V is TRBV18 and J is TRBJ2-2; D tentatively fits TRBD1 or TRBD2 (6 bases each). The V end lost 0 bases, the J end lost 1 base, and 9 bases lay between the germline ends. This CDR3 region has 16 residues. Germline loops: CDR1 KGHSH, CDR2 LQKENI. In DNA form, the CDR3 reads TGTGCCAGCTCACCACCGGGGGGCCGGAACACCGGGGAGCTGTTTTTT. Its translation is CASSPPGGRNTGELFF.

The V call is TRBV10-3, the J call TRBJ2-2; D remains unclear. V was shortened by 7 bases and J by 8 bases, with 14 bases between the two germline ends. The CDR3 sequence is 13 residues long. Germline V lookup: CDR1 ENHRY, CDR2 SYGVKD. DNA of the CDR3: TGTGCCATCACAGCCGTACTTGCTGGGGAGCTGTTTTTT. Protein product: CAITAVLAGELFF.

The chain links TRBV6-5 to TRBJ2-1; no definite D call. The germline V and J ends were trimmed by 0 bases and 5 bases, with 5 bases remaining between them. The length of the CDR3 is 13 residues. In germline, CDR1 is MNHEY, CDR2 SVGAGI. The CDR3 reads CASSYSVNNEQFF. The CDR3 DNA reads as TGTGCCAGCAGTTACTCGGTGAACAATGAGCAGTTCTTC.